This entry describes one T cell receptor beta chain. The data stem from a study of T cell changes during pregnancy in multiple sclerosis. Germline-derived CDR1 and CDR2 are SGDLS and YYNGEE. With V trimmed by 2 bases and J by 10 bases, 16 bases remained unmatched. The CDR3 runs to 17 residues. Measured with immunoSEQ multiplex PCR; TCRdb has only the in-frame clones, and not every one. The data contain 90,000 or so clones, about 91% of them singletons. The chain recombines TRBV9 with TRBJ2-1; 9 bases fit TRBD2. The material sequenced was peripheral blood, taken before pregnancy. This clonotype was obtained from a female donor with multiple sclerosis, enrolled in a pregnancy study. CDR3 amino acids: CASSVLLVGGRASEQFF. As DNA, the CDR3 is TGTGCCAGCAGCGTCCTTCTAGTAGGCGGGAGGGCCTCCGAGCAGTTCTTC.